Sequencing of this TCR beta chain was carried out in a study of shared clonotypes between healthy human individuals (dated by TCRdb to about 2020). The study in broad terms: The cohort comprised a couple of women and a few men aged 18 to 49 years. For each donor, CD4 naive and CD4 memory were each given three plates, CD8 naive was given two plates, and CD8 memory was given one plate. To estimate repertoire size and how much clonotype sharing occurs between individuals, the study deeply sequenced the blood TCR repertoires of several healthy adults. Libraries were prepared and TCR repertoires were sequenced by different laboratories using diverse techniques, in order to increase sequencing depth and limit assay-specific biases. Leukapheresis yielded between about 0.9 and 9 billion PBMCs per donor.

Using the deep immunoSEQ assay, TCR CDR3 regions were amplified from genomic DNA by multiplex PCR. For each cell subset, the extracted genomic DNA was distributed evenly across all wells of several immunoSEQ 96-well plates, and each plate served as one replicate. For sorted subsets, roughly 200 ng of genomic DNA, equivalent to 30,000 or so T cell genomes, went into each replicate PCR. The purified libraries were quantified using a Qubit 3.0 fluorometer, sized with a Bioanalyzer 2100, and then quantified again using the KAPA Library Quantification kit. Every immunoSEQ 96-well plate was sequenced on a separate single-read 150-cycle Illumina NextSeq 550 flow cell. The paper's data handling went like this. Because only junctional sequences without quality scores were contained in the immunoSEQ output, filtering matching that applied to full-length reads could not be performed. Sequences were annotated with PyIR, a Python wrapper for IgBLAST v1.9, using IMGT germline references to assign V/J genes and CDR3. Reads with weak V/J assignments (E-value above 1e-6), missing CDR3, stop codons, out-of-frame junctions, or ambiguous translated residues were removed. V3J clonotypes were defined by identical inferred V gene, J gene, and CDR3 amino acid sequence. The percentage overlap between two repertoires was calculated by dividing the number of shared unique clonotypes by the size of the smaller repertoire. RTK rarefaction, the Chao1 estimator, and Recon v2.1 estimates of unobserved clonotypes were used to assess repertoire richness. Generation probabilities were computed with OLGA for all TCRbeta clonotypes obtained by the gDNA method from a handful of donors. The source is immuneACCESS, and TCRdb retained only in-frame sequences with V and J called. Part of the clones is not carried over; for the studies checked, unresolved V genes explain less than half of this, and the remainder is unexplained. V and J calls and clone size follow that table, whereas D and trimming were derived from the DNA. This sample gives around 2,000,000 clones in total; 85% to 95% of them show up just once. The biggest ten clones account for roughly 0.13% of the sample.

Donors were healthy HIV-negative adults with no recently reported acute infections or vaccinations. Only Caucasian adults living in Nashville, Tennessee, USA were represented among the donors. CD4+ T cells were enriched by magnetic negative selection, after which naive cells were positively selected on CD45RA and the negative fraction was taken as the memory subset. Blood was obtained by leukapheresis, after which PBMCs were separated by Ficoll-Histopaque density gradient centrifugation and cryopreserved in liquid nitrogen vapor phase. Purity and quantity of every magnetically sorted T cell population were checked by analytical flow cytometry. From each sorted fraction, genomic DNA was isolated and quantified by UV absorbance on a Nanodrop 2000c. Paper-wide results and their limitations: Estimated clonotype richness was generally larger for naive than for memory subsets. Pairwise subsampling led to the expectation that sequencing depth would affect the degree of clonotype sharing among donors. The small number of donors limited the genetic and exposure-history diversity represented. Approximately 5% of naive CD4, around 3.6% of naive CD8, roughly 2.5% of memory CD4, and around 0.4% of memory CD8 clonotypes were shared across a few donors. Only blood was sampled, and tissue TCR repertoires likely differ from those in blood. Rarefaction of sorted-subset datasets indicated incomplete sequencing despite the large sequencing depth. Compared with non-shared clonotypes, clonotypes shared by all four sorted-subset donors had higher generation probabilities.

Including the terminal cysteine and phenylalanine, the CDR3 comprises 13 residues. Of the read, only the CDR3 DNA is kept; its 39 bases are in frame from base 1. Per the germline V gene, MNHNS is the CDR1 and SASEGT is the CDR2. At the junction V is shortened by 7 bases and J by 4 bases, with 14 bases in between. As to this clone: What antigen it recognizes has not been identified. Within one base of it there is no much larger clone, and no base qualities were kept.

The receptor was isolated from a young man in good health. The rearranged segments are TRBV6-1 and TRBJ2-7; no D segment can be confidently identified. Sequencing was performed on naive CD4+ T cells sorted from blood. The sample's cell subset or site, from its label and the paper: CD45RA+ positively selected. The CDR3 protein: CASNEIVSYEQYF. The sequenced DNA: TGTGCCAGCAACGAAATCGTATCTTACGAGCAGTACTTC.